Listed below are T cell receptor beta chains from one sample, sequenced in a study of T cells after yellow fever vaccination. One entry per CDR3 protein, called by TCRdb with MiXCR from the 5' RACE reads. The table includes under 300,000 distinct CDR3 sequences, about 7% detected once. This material consisted of CD4+ T cells sorted from PBMCs, taken on the day of the yellow fever booster vaccination. All receptors come from a man between 25 and 39 years old who received the YFV17D yellow fever vaccine. Both conserved end residues are part of each CDR3. The size entry is marked missing in some rows and otherwise reads once, few, many or a size class.

v_gene	abundance	j_gene	CDR3aa
TRBV4-3	many	TRBJ2-3	CASSQAGGYNPDTQYF
TRBV7-8	few	TRBJ2-7	CASSLDRLGPYEQYF
TRBV3-1	many	TRBJ2-2	CASSPVGGGELFF
TRBV5-6	few	TRBJ2-5	CASSLGFETQYF
TRBV5-4	.	TRBJ2-1	CASSRDRAGNEQFF
TRBV6-1	.	TRBJ1-5	CASSRVGNQPQHF
TRBV4-3	many	TRBJ2-5	CASSQGTQETQYF
TRBV6-2/TRBV6-3	.	TRBJ1-6	CASSWGNSPLHF
TRBV11-2	few	TRBJ2-1	CASSLELAGEQFF
TRBV6-5	few	TRBJ1-6	CASSYIANSPLHF
TRBV5-1	many	TRBJ1-2	CASSLTSDGYTF
TRBV28	many	TRBJ2-7	CASSSSFYEQYF
TRBV7-9	many	TRBJ2-7	CASSPVYEQYF
TRBV7-8	.	TRBJ1-5	CASRNSNQPQHF
TRBV7-9	few	TRBJ2-3	CASSKGTSGGTDTQYF
TRBV28	.	TRBJ1-4	CASKDRTGPNEKLFF
TRBV4-2	few	TRBJ2-7	CASSQEHGQGYEQYF
TRBV30	.	TRBJ2-6	CAWRVLGPNVANVLTF
TRBV18	.	TRBJ2-1	CASSDPGHRNEQFF
TRBV5-1	.	TRBJ2-1	CASRLAEYNEQFF
TRBV6-1	many	TRBJ1-1	CASRWEKNTEAFF
TRBV4-3	many	TRBJ2-3	CASSQPLASGGTDTQYF
TRBV12-3/TRBV12-4	.	TRBJ1-4	CASNRGGEKLFF
TRBV6-1	many	TRBJ2-6	CASKGLWFGSGANVLTF
TRBV7-2	.	TRBJ1-3	CASSLRVGRGNTIYF
TRBV5-6	many	TRBJ2-3	CASSKLAAASTDTQYF
TRBV5-1	.	TRBJ2-1	CASSLAQGRVWNEQFF
TRBV28	many	TRBJ2-1	CATDLSGKQFF
TRBV20-1	few	TRBJ2-5	CSADEGGYGEETQYF
TRBV14	few	TRBJ1-2	CASSHIQDYGYTF
TRBV5-1	.	TRBJ2-1	CASSLGLQEYNEQFF
TRBV7-2	many	TRBJ2-1	CASSTPGPYNEQFF
TRBV11-3	many	TRBJ2-3	CASSLGLAGVVDTQYF
TRBV7-6	.	TRBJ2-5	CASSFSQSQETQYF
TRBV7-6	many	TRBJ1-1	CASSPQGQGVTEAFF
TRBV12-3/TRBV12-4	many	TRBJ2-2	CASSSANTGELFF
TRBV20-1	many	TRBJ2-1	CSAGLAGVGNEQFF
TRBV19	.	TRBJ2-7	CASSNREGTYEQYF
TRBV20-1	many	TRBJ2-1	CSARDPRTSPNEQFF
TRBV5-1	many	TRBJ2-2	CASGTGGTGELFF